Described below is a single T cell receptor beta chain sequence and its context. What it recognizes is unknown. The sample is drawn from a study of cytomegalovirus exposure and HLA in healthy donors. General observations from the study: Per published reports, the classifier diagnosed cytomegalovirus status with high specificity and sensitivity.

J was trimmed by 8 bases and V by 6 bases; bases with no gene match: 6. The germline gives CDR1 SNHLY, CDR2 FYNNEI. CDR3 length: 14 residues. The repertoire was sequenced with immunoSEQ multiplex PCR; TCRdb's copy has only in-frame clones and lacks some. In the table there are about 350,000 clones, 75% to 90% of which are singletons. This TCR was sampled from a woman younger than 45 in good health and CMV-seropositive. The sequenced material came from PBMCs. The chain carries TRBV2 and TRBJ2-3; TRBD2 matches 12 bases. The chain's CDR3 is CASRGLAGRVTQYF. CDR3 sequence (DNA): TGTGCCAGCAGAGGACTAGCGGGAAGGGTTACGCAGTATTTT.